The next 27 T cell receptor beta chains were all read from a single sample in a study of blood T cells in healthy people across ages. Combining a sample-barcoded 5' primer with a J-beta primer mix, a second PCR ran for roughly 6 to 12 cycles. MiXCR, run by TCRdb on the 5' RACE reads, gives a single entry per CDR3 protein. The sample gives roughly 1.7 million distinct CDR3 sequences, around 36% of which show up once; about 11% is in the top ten. The source material was blood. All receptors come from a woman aged 25 to 39 in good health.

This clonotype was detected only a few times. The chain carries TRBV3-1 and TRBJ2-3; 8 bases are a match to TRBD2. Per the germline V gene, CDR1 is LGHDT and CDR2 is YNNKEL (reference sequence). The CDR3 length is 17 residues. Trimming at V came to 1 base and at J to 0 bases, leaving 6 bases not matched to a gene. The CDR3 DNA follows: TGTGCCAGCAGCCAAGGTCGGACTAGCTGGAGCACAGATACGCAGTATTTT. Amino acids: CASSQGRTSWSTDTQYF.

The gene calls are TRBV6-2 or TRBV6-3 and TRBJ2-5; TRBD2 aligns across 8 bases. The J segment lost 4 bases and the V segment lost 2 bases, leaving 15 bases of the junction unmatched. Germline V gene data show CDR1 as MNHEY and CDR2 as SVGEGT. The length of the CDR3 is 18 residues. The CDR3 region has the DNA TGTGCCAGCAGTTACGAATCAGGCTGGCGGGAGGAGGGAGAGACCCAGTACTTC. Protein: CASSYESGWREEGETQYF.

The J gene is TRBJ2-6, the V gene TRBV10-3; D is possibly TRBD1 (5 bases). The CDR3 has 15 amino acids. CDR1 is ENHRY, CDR2 SYGVKD, per germline. V was pared by 8 bases and J by 3 bases, with 14 bases between. CDR3 loop: CAIPGQPFGANVLTF. CDR3 sequence (DNA): TGTGCCATCCCCGGACAACCTTTTGGGGCCAACGTCCTGACTTTC.

V is TRBV9 and J is TRBJ1-2; no clear D. This CDR3 is 15 amino acids long. Per the germline V gene, CDR1 is SGDLS and CDR2 is YYNGEE. With 0 bases removed from V and 0 bases from J, the gap between germline ends came to 9 bases. The CDR3 is CASSVEDGANYGYTF. In nucleotides, the CDR3 is TGTGCCAGCAGCGTAGAGGATGGGGCTAACTATGGCTACACCTTC. The full variable domain, rest sourced from reference TRBV9 and TRBJ1-2, is DSGVTQTPKHLITATGQRVTLRCSPRSGDLSVYWYQQSLDQGLQFLIQYYNGEERAKGNILERFSAQQFPDLHSELNLSSLELGDSALYFCASSVEDGANYGYTFGSGTRLTVV.

The gene calls are TRBV7-3 and TRBJ2-3, with no clear D. The CDR3 extends over 13 amino acids. The germline V gene encodes CDR1 SGHTA and CDR2 FQGTGA. V was shortened by 4 bases and J by 1 base, with 6 bases between the two germline ends. CDR3 sequence reads: CASSSIGTDTQYF. The DNA of the CDR3 is TGTGCCAGCAGCTCTATAGGCACAGATACGCAGTATTTT.

The chain links TRBV5-6 to TRBJ1-4; D is uncertain. Trimming took off 0 bases at V and 6 bases at J, with 6 bases between the two ends. The CDR3 has 13 residues. CDR1 SGHDT and CDR2 YYEEEE come from the germline V gene. This chain's CDR3 is CASSLGMDEKLFF. CDR3 bases: TGTGCCAGCAGCTTGGGGATGGATGAAAAACTGTTTTTT.

Ten or more counts support this clonotype. V and J are TRBV7-2 and TRBJ2-5; D is unclear. From germline, CDR1 is SGHTA and CDR2 FQGNSA. The ends were cut back, 1 base at V and 4 bases at J, with 7 bases in the middle. This CDR3 comprises 13 residues. The CDR3 loop reads CASSLDSAETQYF. CDR3 DNA sequence: TGTGCCAGCAGCTTAGATAGTGCAGAGACCCAGTACTTC.

This chain links TRBV5-1 with TRBJ1-2, with D tentatively TRBD1 (5 bases). CDR1 is SGHRS and CDR2 is YFSETQ in the germline V gene. The V end lost 0 bases, the J end lost 8 bases, and 11 bases lay between the germline ends. The CDR3 is 13 amino acids. The CDR3 spells CASSLEAGGGYTF. CDR3 in DNA: TGCGCCAGCAGCTTGGAGGCGGGGGGGGGCTACACCTTC.

The V call is TRBV12-3 or TRBV12-4, the J call TRBJ2-1; 9 nucleotides match TRBD2. The CDR3 runs to 15 residues. V was pared by 8 bases and J by 8 bases, with 13 bases of the junction left unmatched. CDR3: CASPAGGGGRHEQFF. CDR3 in DNA: TGTGCCAGCCCAGCGGGGGGTGGGGGGCGACATGAGCAGTTCTTC.

This rearrangement joins TRBV14 to TRBJ1-1; 10 bases map to TRBD1. Germline-derived CDR1 and CDR2 are SGHDN and FVKESK. The CDR3 length is 16 residues. V trimming: 1 base; J trimming: 7 bases; junction bases outside the gene matches: 9. The CDR3 DNA is TGTGCCAGCAGCCAAGTTTTCGGGGACAGGGGCGATGAAGCTTTCTTT. This gives the protein CASSQVFGDRGDEAFF.

This clonotype was seen once. J is TRBJ2-5 and V is TRBV20-1; D call uncertain. Trimming cost V 0 bases and J 1 base, with 9 bases left between them. In germline, CDR1 is DFQATT, CDR2 SNEGSKA (reference sequence). The CDR3 is 14 amino acids. CDR3 DNA: TGCAGTGCTAGAGATCCGGTCAGCCAAGAGACCCAGTACTTC. Translating it yields CSARDPVSQETQYF.

The chain has TRBV20-1 and TRBJ1-2, with D perhaps matching TRBD1 (6 bases). V was cut by 6 bases and J by 4 bases, with 15 bases left in between. Germline V gene sequence: CDR1 DFQATT, CDR2 SNEGSKA (reference sequence). The CDR3 is 13 residues long. The CDR3 loop reads CSAPHAGAYGYTF. The CDR3 DNA reads TGCAGTGCCCCACACGCAGGGGCCTATGGCTACACCTTC.

The chain couples TRBV12-3 or TRBV12-4 to TRBJ2-7; D remains ambiguous. The CDR3 loop spans 13 amino acids. V was shortened by 6 bases and J by 1 base, with 10 bases between the two germline ends. CDR3 sequence reads: CASRLDSSYEQYF. As DNA, the CDR3 is TGTGCCAGCAGGCTCGACTCATCCTACGAGCAGTACTTC.

This clonotype was counted a few times. The J gene is TRBJ2-1, the V gene TRBV7-2; D is unclear. Trimming cost V 1 base and J 5 bases, with 9 bases left between them. The CDR3 is 14 residues long. CDR1 and CDR2 (germline): SGHTA, FQGNSA. The CDR3 protein is CASSLGRLNNEQFF. DNA for the CDR3: TGTGCCAGCAGCTTAGGGCGTCTCAACAATGAGCAGTTCTTC. The full variable domain, its missing parts supplied by reference TRBV7-2 and TRBJ2-1, is GAGVSQSPSNKVTEKGKDVELRCDPISGHTALYWYRQSLGQGLEFLIYFQGNSAPDKSGLPSDRFSAERTGGSVSTLTIQRTQQEDSAVYLCASSLGRLNNEQFFGPGTRLTVL.

This clonotype occurred many times. The chain employs TRBV5-1 and TRBJ2-3; D remains ambiguous. V was pared by 1 base and J by 0 bases, with 12 bases between. The CDR3 runs 16 residues. Per germline, CDR1 SGHRS and CDR2 YFSETQ. The CDR3 protein is CASSLPPETSTDTQYF. The CDR3 coding sequence is TGCGCCAGCAGCTTGCCCCCAGAAACTAGCACAGATACGCAGTATTTT.

This chain uses TRBV7-9 with TRBJ1-4; D possibly corresponds to TRBD1 (5 bases). Trimming removed 2 bases from V and 11 bases from J, with 9 bases in between. Germline loops: CDR1 SEHNR, CDR2 FQNEAQ (reference sequence). CDR3 size: 12 residues. CDR3 loop: CASSLTQGKLFF. The CDR3 DNA is TGTGCCAGCAGCTTAACGCAGGGTAAACTGTTTTTT.

This clonotype was counted only a few times. The chain combines TRBV18 with TRBJ2-5; possible D gene TRBD2, 5 bases. The germline gives CDR1 KGHSH, CDR2 LQKENI. The V gene lost 2 bases and the J gene lost 2 bases, with 12 bases spanning the gap. This CDR3 spans 15 amino acids. This CDR3 reads CASSPVLGLQETQYF. CDR3 sequence (DNA): TGTGCCAGCTCACCAGTATTAGGACTGCAAGAGACCCAGTACTTC.

The chain recombines TRBV29-1 with TRBJ1-4, with D tentatively TRBD1 (5 bases). The CDR3 length is 13 residues. The V gene's germline CDR1 is SQVTM and CDR2 ANQGSEA. Trimming pared 3 bases from V and 8 bases from J, leaving 13 bases between. The CDR3 DNA reads TGCAGCGTTGACGGGGCGGGCGGGGAAAAACTGTTTTTT. Protein sequence: CSVDGAGGEKLFF.

This chain uses TRBV6-1 with TRBJ1-2; 8 bases align to TRBD1. V dropped 5 bases and J dropped 6; count of bases not matched to a gene: 5. Germline V lookup: CDR1 MNHNS, CDR2 SASEGT. The CDR3 runs 13 residues. Here the CDR3 reads CASSRQGADGYTF. CDR3 in DNA: TGTGCCAGCAGTCGTCAGGGGGCGGATGGCTACACCTTC.

The chain joins TRBV7-2 to TRBJ2-1; D is uncertain. CDR3 length: 15 amino acids. V lost 3 bases, J lost 1 base, and 10 bases lay in between. Germline V gives CDR1 SGHTA, CDR2 FQGNSA. CDR3: CASSFQWASYNEQFF. CDR3 nucleotides: TGTGCCAGCAGCTTTCAGTGGGCGTCCTACAATGAGCAGTTCTTC.

J is TRBJ2-3 and V is TRBV7-2; D gene unclear. CDR1 and CDR2 from the germline V gene are SGHTA and FQGNSA. V lost 1 base, J lost 6 bases, and 11 bases lay in between. CDR3 length: 14 residues. CDR3 loop: CASSLVSLGDTQYF. CDR3 bases: TGTGCCAGCAGCTTAGTGTCATTAGGGGATACGCAGTATTTT.

This clonotype was picked up many times. The CDR3 protein is CASSYGGSYNEQFF. The CDR3, as DNA: TGTGCCAGCAGTTATGGGGGTTCCTACAATGAGCAGTTCTTC. This chain connects TRBV6-5 to TRBJ2-1; D may match TRBD1 or TRBD2 (5 bases each). Between the trimmed V and J ends, which lost 3 bases and 1 base, there was a span of 7 bases. Germline loops: CDR1 MNHEY, CDR2 SVGAGI. The CDR3 extends over 14 amino acids.

Only a few counts were recorded for this clonotype. The J gene is TRBJ2-1, the V gene TRBV9; D tentatively fits TRBD1 or TRBD2 (6 bases each). The germline CDR1 and CDR2 sequences are SGDLS and YYNGEE. Trimming took 4 bases from V and 8 from J, leaving 28 bases between them. The CDR3 sequence is 18 residues long. CDR3 residues: CASSPKAEGLGAMDEQFF. The CDR3 nucleotides read TGTGCCAGCAGCCCCAAAGCAGAGGGACTGGGGGCTATGGATGAGCAGTTCTTC.

In regard to this clonotype: A much larger clone differs from this one at a single base, so this may be a read error. The rearrangement uses TRBV7-2 and TRBJ2-3; D is undetermined. CDR1 is SGHTA, CDR2 FQGNSA, per germline. The germline V and J ends were trimmed by 7 bases and 0 bases, with 8 bases remaining between them. The CDR3 has 13 residues. The CDR3 nucleotides are TGTGCCAGCAACCTCCACAGCACAGATACGCAGTATTTT. Residues: CASNLHSTDTQYF.

This chain links TRBV9 with TRBJ1-3; D not certain. V was pared by 4 bases and J by 0 bases, with 14 bases between. The CDR3 runs to 16 residues. Germline lookup yields CDR1 SGDLS and CDR2 YYNGEE. CDR3 sequence (DNA): TGTGCCAGCAGCTTATTTGACGGTAACTCTGGAAACACCATATATTTT. Its protein is CASSLFDGNSGNTIYF. Based on the CDR3 plus reference TRBV9 and TRBJ1-3, the full variable domain is DSGVTQTPKHLITATGQRVTLRCSPRSGDLSVYWYQQSLDQGLQFLIQYYNGEERAKGNILERFSAQQFPDLHSELNLSSLELGDSALYFCASSLFDGNSGNTIYFGEGSWLTVV.

This clonotype occurred a few times. Here the CDR3 DNA reads TGTGCCAGCAGTGACAGGAAGAACACTGAAGCTTTCTTT. It specifies CASSDRKNTEAFF. V usage is TRBV12-3 or TRBV12-4 and J usage is TRBJ1-1, with D perhaps matching TRBD1 (6 bases). Trimming removed 5 bases from V and 1 base from J, with 8 bases in between. The CDR3 loop spans 13 amino acids.

The rearrangement uses TRBV6-6 and TRBJ2-5; D is uncertain. The assigned J gene may be wrong: the sequence end matches TRBJ2-7 better. Germline assignment: CDR1 MNHNY and CDR2 SVGAGI (reference sequence). The CDR3 has 14 residues. The CDR3 DNA reads as TGTGCCAGCCATCGCGCAGGTAGCACCTACGAGCAGTACTTC. Protein: CASHRAGSTYEQYF.